Detailed here is one T cell receptor (beta chain). The data derive from a study of cytomegalovirus exposure and HLA in healthy donors. The PCR employed 60 Vbeta primers together with 13 Jbeta primers. Here immunoSEQ multiplex PCR was the method, and the copy in TCRdb shows in-frame clones only, minus some. The sample lists over 150,000 clones, roughly four fifths occurring once. This CDR3 is built from 15 residues. V shed 3 bases and J shed 2 bases, with 11 bases lying between them. Germline CDR1 is LNHDA and CDR2 is SQIVND (reference sequence). The TCR comes from a man between 45 and 60 years old in good health and CMV-seropositive. The chain joins TRBV19 to TRBJ1-5, with unresolved D. The specimen was PBMCs. The CDR3 bases are TGTGCCAGTAGTATTGGGTTGGGAGGCAATCAGCCCCAGCATTTT. Translating it yields CASSIGLGGNQPQHF.